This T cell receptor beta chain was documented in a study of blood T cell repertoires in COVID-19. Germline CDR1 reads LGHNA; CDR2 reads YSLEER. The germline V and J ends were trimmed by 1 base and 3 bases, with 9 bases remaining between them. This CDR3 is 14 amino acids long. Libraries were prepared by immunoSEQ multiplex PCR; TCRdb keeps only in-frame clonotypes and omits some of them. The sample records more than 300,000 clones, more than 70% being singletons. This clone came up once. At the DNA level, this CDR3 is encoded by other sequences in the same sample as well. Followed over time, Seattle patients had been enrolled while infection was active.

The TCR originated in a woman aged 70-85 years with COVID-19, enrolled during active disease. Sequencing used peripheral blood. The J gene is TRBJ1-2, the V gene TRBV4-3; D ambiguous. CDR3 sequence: CASSQGEGDYGYTF. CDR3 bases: TGCGCCAGCAGCCAAGGGGAGGGAGACTATGGCTACACCTTC.